The 16 T cell receptor beta chains listed next were all sequenced from one sample in a study of blood T cell repertoires in COVID-19. TCRdb's copy holds only in-frame clones and misses some; the assay was immunoSEQ multiplex PCR. This sample has 45,000 to 50,000 clones, with 80% to 90% found just once. Sequencing input: peripheral blood. The receptors derive from a man aged 45-65 years with acute or convalescent COVID-19.

This clone was counted only a few times. The chain combines TRBV27 with TRBJ2-7; 8 bases are a match to TRBD1. The V gene's germline CDR1 is MNHEY and CDR2 SMNVEV (reference sequence). V lost 6 bases, J lost 2 bases, and 6 bases stayed unmatched. The CDR3 covers 14 residues. The CDR3 loop reads CASSLGQATYEQYF. DNA for the CDR3: TGTGCCAGCAGCCTGGGACAGGCCACCTACGAGCAGTACTTC.

The gene calls are TRBV5-1 and TRBJ1-4; D uncertain. The CDR3 has 14 residues. Trimming stripped 0 bases from V and 2 bases from J, with 5 bases between. Germline assignment: CDR1 SGHRS and CDR2 YFSETQ. CDR3 nucleotides: TGCGCCAGCAGCTTGGGTTCGACTAATGAAAAACTGTTTTTT. Translation: CASSLGSTNEKLFF.

This chain connects TRBV7-2 to TRBJ2-3; 10 bases are a match to TRBD2. This CDR3 region has 16 residues. V lost 5 bases to trimming and J lost 2 bases; unmatched junction nucleotides: 7. Germline V gene sequence: CDR1 SGHTA, CDR2 FQGNSA. CDR3 in DNA: TGTGCCAGCAGCAAACAGGGACTAGCGAACACAGATACGCAGTATTTT. It codes for CASSKQGLANTDTQYF.

There are a few counts of this clone. The V and J genes are TRBV19 and TRBJ2-1; TRBD2 aligns across 7 bases. The V segment lost 3 bases and the J segment 9 bases; nucleotides outside the gene matches: 14. Germline values: CDR1 LNHDA, CDR2 SQIVND (reference sequence). This CDR3 has 16 residues. DNA for the CDR3: TGTGCCAGTAGTATGGGTGTAGGAGCGGGGAGGGGTGAGCAGTTCTTC. This sequence encodes CASSMGVGAGRGEQFF.

The chain carries TRBV6-4 and TRBJ2-5, with TRBD2 as a possible D gene (6 bases). The germline gives CDR1 MRHNA, CDR2 SNTAGT. V was clipped by 3 bases and J by 3 bases, with 23 bases between them. CDR3 length: 18 residues. This CDR3 reads CASSDRGFRAPLEETQYF. In DNA, the CDR3 is TGTGCCAGCAGTGATCGGGGGTTTCGGGCCCCACTTGAAGAGACCCAGTACTTC.

This clone was detected a few times. The genes are TRBV30 and TRBJ1-4, with a tentative D call TRBD1 (5 bases). This CDR3 region has 13 residues. The V gene's germline CDR1 is GTSNPN and CDR2 SVGIG (reference sequence). V gave up 5 bases and J gave up 6 bases, with 13 bases separating them. Here the CDR3 reads CAWGRKGHEKLFF. In DNA form, the CDR3 reads TGTGCCTGGGGGAGAAAGGGGCATGAAAAACTGTTTTTT.

The chain employs TRBV6-1 and TRBJ1-3; D not certain. Germline V lookup: CDR1 MNHNS, CDR2 SASEGT. There are 14 residues in the CDR3. The ends were cut back, 2 bases at V and 0 bases at J, with 5 bases in the middle. Here the CDR3 reads CASSERFSGNTIYF. CDR3 bases: TGTGCCAGCAGTGAACGGTTCTCTGGAAACACCATATATTTT.

The chain joins TRBV19 to TRBJ1-2; D unclear. The V and J ends lost 3 bases and 4 bases respectively, with 12 bases between them. The CDR3 has 14 residues. In germline, CDR1 is LNHDA, CDR2 SQIVND (reference sequence). The CDR3 DNA reads as TGTGCCAGTAGTATCACCTTGGGGAGCTATGGCTACACCTTC. It specifies CASSITLGSYGYTF.

CDR3 sequence reads: CAWTQGHYEQYF. Written as DNA, the CDR3 is TGTGCCTGGACCCAGGGGCACTACGAGCAGTACTTC. The V gene is TRBV30, the J gene TRBJ2-7; a weak D match, TRBD1 (6 bases). The V gene's germline CDR1 is GTSNPN and CDR2 SVGIG (reference sequence). Trimming removed 4 bases from V and 3 bases from J, with 10 bases in between. CDR3 length equals 12 residues. Full variable domain (missing parts from reference TRBV30 and TRBJ2-7): SQTIHQWPATLVQPVGSPLSLECTVEGTSNPNLYWYRQAAGRGLQLLFYSVGIGQISSEVPQNLSASRPQDRQFILSSKKLLLSDSGFYLCAWTQGHYEQYFGPGTRLTVT.

This chain joins TRBV28 and TRBJ1-5; D is uncertain. This CDR3 region has 14 residues. Germline CDR1 reads MDHEN; CDR2 reads SYDVKM. V was pared by 5 bases and J by 2 bases, with 10 bases between. This CDR3 reads CASSPQKGNQPQHF. CDR3 DNA sequence: TGTGCCAGCAGTCCTCAGAAAGGCAATCAGCCCCAGCATTTT.

The chain links TRBV19 to TRBJ2-1, with 16 bases that match TRBD2. CDR1 and CDR2 from the germline V gene are LNHDA and SQIVND (reference sequence). The CDR3 loop spans 18 amino acids. The ends lost 5 bases at V and 5 bases at J; junction bases unmatched: 9. The CDR3 here is CASSLPGLAGGPNNEQFF. The DNA for the CDR3 is TGTGCCAGTAGTCTACCGGGACTAGCGGGAGGGCCAAACAATGAGCAGTTCTTC.

The chain has TRBV29-1 and TRBJ1-4; TRBD1 is a possible D gene (5 bases). In germline, CDR1 is SQVTM, CDR2 ANQGSEA. The CDR3 sequence is 13 residues long. Deletions cut 3 bases from V and 5 bases from J, with 10 bases between. This CDR3 is CSVDDSRNEKLFF. The CDR3 DNA follows: TGCAGCGTTGATGACAGCAGAAATGAAAAACTGTTTTTT. The complete variable domain, with remaining parts taken from reference TRBV29-1 and TRBJ1-4, reads SAVISQKPSRDICQRGTSLTIQCQVDSQVTMMFWYRQQPGQSLTLIATANQGSEATYESGFVIDKFPISRPNLTFSTLTVSNMSPEDSSIYLCSVDDSRNEKLFFGSGTQLSVL.

This chain joins TRBV18 and TRBJ1-1, with 7 bases lining up with TRBD1. The CDR3 loop spans 14 amino acids. V shed 0 bases and J 11 bases; nucleotides not matched to a gene: 9. Germline V lookup: CDR1 KGHSH, CDR2 LQKENI. The CDR3: CASSPPGRTGTAFF. The CDR3 region has the DNA TGTGCCAGCTCACCACCGGGAAGGACAGGAACGGCTTTCTTT.

The chain is built from TRBV2 and TRBJ2-3; D is possibly TRBD2 (6 bases). The CDR3 loop spans 16 amino acids. Trimming took off 0 bases at V and 5 bases at J, with 15 bases between the two ends. Germline values: CDR1 SNHLY, CDR2 FYNNEI. CDR3 sequence reads: CASSEASGKERDTQYF. The CDR3 nucleotides are TGTGCCAGCAGTGAAGCTAGCGGTAAAGAGCGAGATACGCAGTATTTT.

CDR3 region: CASSFTGDNQPQHF. Here the CDR3 DNA reads TGTGCCAGCAGCTTTACAGGAGATAATCAGCCCCAGCATTTT. The chain links TRBV7-2 to TRBJ1-5; D might be TRBD1 (5 bases). The CDR3 runs 14 residues. V was pared by 3 bases and J by 4 bases, with 10 bases between. The germline V gene encodes CDR1 SGHTA and CDR2 FQGNSA.

This clone was recorded once. The chain couples TRBV19 to TRBJ1-4; 7 bases agree with TRBD1. Germline V gives CDR1 LNHDA, CDR2 SQIVND (reference sequence). V shed 5 bases and J 7 bases; nucleotides not matched to a gene: 10. This CDR3 region has 15 residues. For the CDR3, the DNA is TGTGCCAGTAGTGTCGGACAGGCGGCGGGTGAAAAACTGTTTTTT. Translated: CASSVGQAAGEKLFF.